Included here is one T cell receptor (beta chain) sequence, with context. Sequencing used immunoSEQ multiplex PCR; TCRdb keeps in-frame clones, though not all of them. This sample has about 20,000 clones, with about 88% found just once. This specimen belongs to a study of OX40 agonist ivuxolimab in advanced cancers. Study details: The patients' treatment was ivuxolimab, an agonistic anti-OX40 (CD134) antibody.

Per germline, CDR1 KGHSH and CDR2 LQKENI. Trimming took off 1 base at V and 1 base at J, with 7 bases between the two ends. The CDR3 runs to 14 residues. The rearrangement links TRBV18 to TRBJ1-1; D unresolved. The sequence was collected from an adult with an advanced solid tumor such as melanoma, head and neck, liver or kidney cancer. Sequencing used CD4+ or CD8+ T cells sorted from blood, obtained in a trial of the OX40 agonist ivuxolimab. The CDR3 loop reads CASSPQGGNTEAFF. The CDR3 coding sequence is TGTGCCAGCTCACCACAAGGCGGGAACACTGAAGCTTTCTTT.